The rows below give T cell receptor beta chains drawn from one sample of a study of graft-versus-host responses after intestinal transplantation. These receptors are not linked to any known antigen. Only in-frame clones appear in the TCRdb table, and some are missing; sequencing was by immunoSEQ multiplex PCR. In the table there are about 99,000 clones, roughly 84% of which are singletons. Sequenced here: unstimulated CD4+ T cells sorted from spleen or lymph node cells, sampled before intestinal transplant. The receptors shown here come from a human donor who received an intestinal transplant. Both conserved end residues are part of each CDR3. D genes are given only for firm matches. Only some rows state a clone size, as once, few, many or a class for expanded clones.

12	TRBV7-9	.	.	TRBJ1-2	CASSPPLGGYTF	TGTGCCAGCAGCCCTCCCCTAGGAGGCTACACCTTC
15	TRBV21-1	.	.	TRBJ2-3	CASSKGEGRTDTQYF	TGTGCCAGCAGCAAAGGGGAGGGGCGGACAGATACGCAGTATTTT
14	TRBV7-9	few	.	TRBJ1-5	CASSQQSSNQPQHF	TGTGCCAGCAGCCAACAGAGTAGCAATCAGCCCCAGCATTTT
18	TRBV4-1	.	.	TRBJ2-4	CASSQDLTAQIAKNIQYF	TGCGCCAGCAGCCAAGATCTAACAGCCCAGATAGCCAAAAACATTCAGTACTTC
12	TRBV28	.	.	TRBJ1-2	CASSLQGYGYTF	TGTGCCAGCAGTTTGCAGGGCTATGGCTACACCTTC
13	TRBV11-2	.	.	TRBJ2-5	CASSFSVMETQYF	TGTGCCAGCAGCTTTTCGGTGATGGAGACCCAGTACTTC
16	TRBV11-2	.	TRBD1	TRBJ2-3	CASSLEPGTGGSAQYF	TGTGCCAGCAGCTTAGAGCCCGGGACAGGGGGCTCAGCGCAGTATTTT
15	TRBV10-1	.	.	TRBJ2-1	CASSEFGGSYNEQFF	TGCGCCAGCAGTGAGTTTGGCGGCTCCTACAATGAGCAGTTCTTC
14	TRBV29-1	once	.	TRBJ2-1	CSVERPRDYNEQFF	TGCAGCGTTGAGCGACCCCGGGACTACAATGAGCAGTTCTTC
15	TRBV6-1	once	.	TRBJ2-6	CASSEALAGANVLTF	TGTGCCAGCAGTGAAGCGTTGGCTGGGGCCAACGTCCTGACTTTC
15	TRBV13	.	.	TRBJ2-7	CASRLGPASSYEQYF	TGTGCCAGCAGGTTAGGGCCGGCGAGCTCCTACGAGCAGTACTTC
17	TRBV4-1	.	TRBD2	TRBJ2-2	CASSQNIAGANTGELFF	TGCGCCAGCAGCCAGAATATAGCGGGCGCGAACACCGGGGAGCTGTTTTTT
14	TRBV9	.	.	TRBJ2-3	CASSPGLARDTQYF	TGTGCCAGCAGCCCCGGACTCGCTAGAGATACGCAGTATTTT
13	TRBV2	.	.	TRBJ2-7	CASKEGWSYEQYF	TGTGCCAGCAAAGAGGGTTGGTCCTACGAGCAGTACTTC
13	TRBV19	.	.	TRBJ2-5	CASKASTEETQYF	TGTGCCAGTAAGGCTAGTACAGAGGAGACCCAGTACTTC
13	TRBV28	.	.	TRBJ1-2	CASRTGAGDGYTF	TGTGCCAGCAGAACCGGGGCCGGAGATGGCTACACCTTC
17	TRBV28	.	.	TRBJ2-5	CASRPTRSGLARETQYF	TGTGCCAGCAGGCCAACCCGGAGCGGGCTTGCACGGGAGACCCAGTACTTC
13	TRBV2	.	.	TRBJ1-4	CAISRDNEGKLFF	TGTGCCATCTCCCGGGACAATGAGGGAAAACTGTTTTTT
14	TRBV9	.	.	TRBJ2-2	CASSVGDNPGELFF	TGTGCCAGCAGCGTAGGGGACAACCCCGGGGAGCTGTTTTTT
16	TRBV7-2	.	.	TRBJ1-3	CASSVVAAVSGNTIYF	TGTGCCAGCAGCGTAGTGGCGGCCGTCTCTGGAAACACCATATATTTT
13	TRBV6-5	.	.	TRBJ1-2	CASSYRRLGGYTF	TGTGCCAGCAGTTATAGGAGGTTAGGAGGCTACACCTTC
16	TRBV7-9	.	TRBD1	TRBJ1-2	CASSFDPGQGAGGYTF	TGTGCCAGCAGCTTCGATCCGGGACAGGGGGCCGGGGGCTACACCTTC
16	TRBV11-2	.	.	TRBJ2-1	CASSPIGGLLTQEQFF	TGTGCCAGCAGCCCGATCGGGGGCCTATTAACTCAGGAGCAGTTCTTC
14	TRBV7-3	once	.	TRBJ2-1	CASSFLGGYNEQFF	TGTGCCAGCAGCTTTCTTGGCGGTTACAATGAGCAGTTCTTC
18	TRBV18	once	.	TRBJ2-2	CASSPRGQWGTNTGELFF	TGTGCCAGCTCACCACGAGGGCAGTGGGGCACGAACACCGGGGAGCTGTTTTTT
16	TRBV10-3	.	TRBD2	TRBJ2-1	CAISEGTSGRRNEQFF	TGTGCCATCAGTGAAGGGACTAGCGGGAGAAGGAATGAGCAGTTCTTC
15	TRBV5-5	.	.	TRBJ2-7	CASSLVPATRARLDF	TGTGCCAGCAGCTTGGTCCCGGCGACAAGGGCCCGACTGGACTTC
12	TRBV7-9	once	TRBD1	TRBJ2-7	CASSRTGGEQYF	TGTGCCAGCAGCCGGACAGGGGGCGAGCAGTACTTC
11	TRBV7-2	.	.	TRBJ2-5	CASSLAPTQYF	TGTGCCAGCAGCTTAGCTCCTACCCAGTACTTC
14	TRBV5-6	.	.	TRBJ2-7	CASRKSGEGYEQYF	TGTGCCAGCAGGAAATCAGGGGAGGGGTACGAGCAGTACTTC
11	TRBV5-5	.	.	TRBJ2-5	CASNSLETQYF	TGTGCCAGCAACTCTTTGGAGACCCAGTACTTC
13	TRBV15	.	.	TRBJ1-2	CATSRDPNYGYTF	TGTGCCACCAGCAGAGATCCTAACTATGGCTACACCTTC
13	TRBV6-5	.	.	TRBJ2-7	CAMAPTSLREQYF	TGTGCCATGGCCCCGACTAGTCTGCGGGAGCAGTACTTC
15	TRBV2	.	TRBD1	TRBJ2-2	CASSEKGAGVGELFF	TGTGCCAGCAGTGAAAAGGGGGCAGGAGTCGGGGAGCTGTTTTTT
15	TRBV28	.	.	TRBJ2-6	CASSLGTGGANVLTF	TGTGCCAGCAGTTTAGGGACCGGCGGGGCCAACGTCCTGACTTTC
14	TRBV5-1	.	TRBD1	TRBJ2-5	CASSGGQGGSTQYF	TGCGCCAGCAGCGGGGGACAGGGGGGTTCGACCCAGTACTTC
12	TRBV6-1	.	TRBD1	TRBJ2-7	CASGDRNYEQYF	TGTGCCAGCGGGGACAGGAACTACGAGCAGTACTTC
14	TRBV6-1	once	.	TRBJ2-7	CASRTPGVPYEQYF	TGTGCCAGCAGGACCCCGGGAGTCCCCTACGAGCAGTACTTC
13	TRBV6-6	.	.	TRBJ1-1	CASSLDRNTEAFF	TGTGCCAGCAGTCTAGACCGGAACACTGAAGCTTTCTTT
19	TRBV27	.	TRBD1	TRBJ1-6	CASSSDTIQGASYNSPLHF	TGTGCCAGCAGTTCGGATACTATACAGGGGGCCAGCTATAATTCACCCCTCCACTTT
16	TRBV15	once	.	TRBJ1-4	CATSRSPPGGSEKLFF	TGTGCCACCAGCAGATCCCCCCCCGGTGGGAGTGAAAAACTGTTTTTT
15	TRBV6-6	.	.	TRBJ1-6	CASMGDPSYNSPLHF	TGTGCCAGCATGGGAGATCCCTCCTATAATTCACCCCTCCACTTT
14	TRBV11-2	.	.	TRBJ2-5	CASSRRTDQETQYF	TGTGCCAGCAGCCGACGGACAGACCAAGAGACCCAGTACTTC
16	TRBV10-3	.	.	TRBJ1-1	CAISELQKGMNTEAFF	TGTGCCATCAGTGAGTTGCAGAAGGGCATGAACACTGAAGCTTTCTTT
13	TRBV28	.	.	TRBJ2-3	CASSLAFFDTQYF	TGTGCCAGCAGTTTAGCGTTCTTTGATACGCAGTATTTT
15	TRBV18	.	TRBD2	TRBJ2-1	CASSPGTSGSFEQFF	TGTGCCAGCTCACCAGGGACTAGCGGGAGTTTTGAGCAGTTCTTC
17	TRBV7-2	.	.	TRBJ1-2	CASSPVGGTGLNYGYTF	TGTGCCAGCAGCCCAGTTGGAGGAACAGGACTTAACTATGGCTACACCTTC
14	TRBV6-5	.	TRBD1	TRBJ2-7	CASRRWTGVDEQYF	TGTGCCAGCAGAAGGTGGACAGGGGTAGACGAGCAGTACTTC